The 28 T cell receptor beta chains in this list originate from one sample, sequenced in a study of T cell responses to AZD1222 COVID-19 vaccine. The table came from immunoSEQ multiplex PCR; TCRdb's copy has only in-frame clones and leaves some out. Here the sample spans 130,000 or so clones, roughly 94% being singletons. This specimen was peripheral blood, taken on day 0 of AZD1222 vaccination. These receptors all come from an adult in good health.

The J gene is TRBJ2-7, the V gene TRBV5-1; TRBD1 is a possible D gene (6 bases). Germline assignment: CDR1 SGHRS and CDR2 YFSETQ. The V end was cut by 0 bases, the J end by 3 bases, with 13 bases between. The CDR3 has 15 amino acids. Here the CDR3 DNA reads TGCGCCAGCAGCTTGGTCACAGGGTGGCACTACGAGCAGTACTTC. Amino acid sequence: CASSLVTGWHYEQYF. Looking up the rest from reference TRBV5-1 and TRBJ2-7 gives the full variable domain: KAGVTQTPRYLIKTRGQQVTLSCSPISGHRSVSWYQQTPGQGLQFLFEYFSETQRNKGNFPGRFSGRQFSNSRSEMNVSTLELGDSALYLCASSLVTGWHYEQYFGPGTRLTVT.

The V call is TRBV18, the J call TRBJ1-4, with 8 bases identical to TRBD1. V lost 3 bases, J lost 3 bases, and 3 bases stayed unmatched. The CDR3 has 15 amino acids. CDR1 and CDR2 (germline): KGHSH, LQKENI. The CDR3 loop reads CASSPDRGANEKLFF. CDR3 DNA sequence: TGTGCCAGCTCACCTGACAGGGGAGCTAATGAAAAACTGTTTTTT.

CDR3 nucleotide sequence: TGTGCCATCAACCCAAGAGCGTCTAGCTCCTACAATGAGCAGTTCTTC. Translation: CAINPRASSSYNEQFF. This chain links TRBV10-3 with TRBJ2-1; the D is unclear. The V end was cut by 7 bases, the J end by 0 bases, with 16 bases between. The CDR3 extends over 16 amino acids. Germline CDR1 and CDR2: ENHRY and SYGVKD.

This clone is a singleton in its sample. The chain recombines TRBV7-9 with TRBJ1-4; D not resolved. V shed 3 bases and J shed 2 bases, with 7 bases lying between them. The CDR3 sequence is 14 residues long. CDR1 is SEHNR and CDR2 is FQNEAQ in the germline V gene (reference sequence). The CDR3 sequence: CASSFEQTNEKLFF. Here the CDR3 DNA reads TGTGCCAGCAGCTTCGAACAGACTAATGAAAAACTGTTTTTT. Looking up the rest from reference TRBV7-9 and TRBJ1-4 gives the full variable domain: DTGVSQNPRHKITKRGQNVTFRCDPISEHNRLYWYRQTLGQGPEFLTYFQNEAQLEKSRLLSDRFSAERPKGSFSTLEIQRTEQGDSAMYLCASSFEQTNEKLFFGSGTQLSVL.

This clone was observed once. The chain couples TRBV3-1 (or the pseudogene TRBV3-2) to TRBJ2-3, with 8 bases fitting TRBD1. V was clipped by 0 bases and J by 3 bases; unmatched bases: 5. This CDR3 is 16 amino acids long. Germline CDR1 is LGHDT and CDR2 is YNNKEL (reference sequence). This CDR3 is CASSQDQGARTDTQYF. The CDR3 nucleotides are TGTGCCAGCAGCCAAGATCAGGGGGCGCGGACAGATACGCAGTATTTT.

The chain combines TRBV2 with TRBJ1-2; a possible D gene is TRBD1 (5 bases). Germline V gene lookup returns CDR1 SNHLY and CDR2 FYNNEI. The V end was cut by 7 bases, the J end by 6 bases, with 12 bases between. The length of the CDR3 is 12 residues. For the CDR3, the DNA is TGTGCCAGCAATCCCGGGACGGATGGCTACACCTTC. Residues: CASNPGTDGYTF.

The V call is TRBV2, the J call TRBJ2-7; D not certain. Germline CDR1 reads SNHLY; CDR2 reads FYNNEI. With 4 bases removed from V and 6 bases from J, the gap between germline ends came to 10 bases. The CDR3 sequence is 12 residues long. The CDR3 reads CASSVPFPEQYF. The CDR3 nucleotides are TGTGCCAGCAGTGTCCCATTTCCCGAGCAGTACTTC. The whole variable domain, remainder taken from reference TRBV2 and TRBJ2-7, is EPEVTQTPSHQVTQMGQEVILRCVPISNHLYFYWYRQILGQKVEFLVSFYNNEISEKSEIFDDQFSVERPDGSNFTLKIRSTKLEDSAMYFCASSVPFPEQYFGPGTRLTVT.

This chain links TRBV5-1 with TRBJ2-3; D is ambiguous. The ends were cut back, 2 bases at V and 4 bases at J, with 5 bases in the middle. The CDR3 is 12 residues long. From germline, CDR1 is SGHRS and CDR2 YFSETQ. In DNA form, the CDR3 reads TGCGCCAGCAGCTTCATTTCAGATACGCAGTATTTT. This sequence encodes CASSFISDTQYF. The variable domain in full, with the rest retrieved from reference TRBV5-1 and TRBJ2-3, is KAGVTQTPRYLIKTRGQQVTLSCSPISGHRSVSWYQQTPGQGLQFLFEYFSETQRNKGNFPGRFSGRQFSNSRSEMNVSTLELGDSALYLCASSFISDTQYFGPGTRLTVL.

As regards this clone: The same CDR3 also results from other DNA sequences found in this sample. This chain links TRBV2 with TRBJ1-6; a weak D match, TRBD1 (6 bases). The CDR3 contains 15 residues. V shed 6 bases and J shed 0 bases, with 9 bases lying between them. Per the germline V gene, CDR1 is SNHLY and CDR2 is FYNNEI. CDR3 region: CASSGQSSYNSPLHF. Here the CDR3 DNA reads TGTGCCAGCAGCGGACAGAGCTCCTATAATTCACCCCTCCACTTT.

This clone was detected only once. The rearrangement uses TRBV7-2 and TRBJ2-1; D possibly uses TRBD1 or TRBD2 (5 bases each). The CDR3 sequence is 16 residues long. From germline, CDR1 is SGHTA and CDR2 FQGNSA. V was trimmed by 5 bases and J by 1 base, leaving 15 bases between them. As DNA, the CDR3 is TGTGCCAGCAGCGGACGAGGGGTGATTTCCTACAATGAGCAGTTCTTC. Amino acids: CASSGRGVISYNEQFF.

The chain is built from TRBV7-2 and TRBJ1-6; weak D call: TRBD1 (6 bases). CDR1 is SGHTA and CDR2 is FQGNSA in the germline V gene. Trimming stripped 1 base from V and 10 bases from J, with 14 bases between. The CDR3 sequence is 15 residues long. The CDR3 region is CASSLVAGGQSPLHF. As DNA, the CDR3 is TGTGCCAGCAGCTTAGTAGCCGGGGGACAATCACCCCTCCACTTT. Looking up the rest from reference TRBV7-2 and TRBJ1-6 gives the full variable domain: GAGVSQSPSNKVTEKGKDVELRCDPISGHTALYWYRQSLGQGLEFLIYFQGNSAPDKSGLPSDRFSAERTGGSVSTLTIQRTQQEDSAVYLCASSLVAGGQSPLHFGNGTRLTVT.

The chain joins TRBV20-1 to TRBJ2-6; 10 nucleotides line up with TRBD1. The junction had 10 bases not matched to a gene; V was cut back by 3 bases and J by 2 bases. Germline values: CDR1 DFQATT, CDR2 SNEGSKA (reference sequence). The CDR3 covers 18 residues. The CDR3 protein is CSASKPGQGNTGANVLTF. For the CDR3, the DNA is TGCAGTGCTAGTAAGCCGGGACAGGGGAATACTGGGGCCAACGTCCTGACTTTC.

This chain joins TRBV5-4 and TRBJ2-3; 9 bases agree with TRBD1. With V trimmed by 4 bases and J by 4 bases, 7 bases remained unmatched. This CDR3 contains 15 residues. Germline V gives CDR1 SGHNT, CDR2 YYREEE (reference sequence). The CDR3 sequence is CASSPTGGASDTQYF. CDR3 nucleotide sequence: TGTGCCAGCAGCCCTACAGGGGGCGCATCAGATACGCAGTATTTT.

The V gene is TRBV7-8, the J gene TRBJ1-6; 8 bases align to TRBD1. J was trimmed by 10 bases and V by 3 bases; bases with no gene match: 8. The CDR3 has 15 amino acids. CDR1 and CDR2 from the germline V gene are SGHVS and FQNEAQ. In nucleotides, the CDR3 is TGTGCCAGCAGCTTCCCCATTGACAGGGGCTCACCCCTCCACTTT. This translates into CASSFPIDRGSPLHF.

The chain is built from TRBV5-1 and TRBJ1-1, with 9 bases that match TRBD1. With 4 bases clipped from V and 4 bases from J, the junction kept 5 bases outside the gene matches. Germline CDR1 SGHRS, CDR2 YFSETQ. This CDR3 spans 14 amino acids. The CDR3 DNA follows: TGCGCCAGCAGCCATCCGACAGGGGGCACTGAAGCTTTCTTT. It is translated as CASSHPTGGTEAFF.

The V and J genes are TRBV2 and TRBJ1-6; no clear D gene. Germline V lookup: CDR1 SNHLY, CDR2 FYNNEI. The V end was cut by 4 bases, the J end by 7 bases, with 11 bases between. This CDR3 has 14 amino acids. Here the CDR3 reads CASSAEGPNSPLHF. The CDR3 DNA reads TGTGCCAGCAGTGCTGAGGGTCCGAATTCACCCCTCCACTTT.

V is TRBV10-3 and J is TRBJ2-1; a possible D gene is TRBD2 (5 bases). The CDR3 spans 13 residues. Germline assignment: CDR1 ENHRY and CDR2 SYGVKD. Trimming took off 4 bases at V and 4 bases at J, with 8 bases between the two ends. The CDR3 coding sequence is TGTGCCATCAGTGGTGCGGGTTACAATGAGCAGTTCTTC. Translated, it gives CAISGAGYNEQFF.

This clone appeared a single time. The genes are TRBV27 and TRBJ2-1; possible D gene TRBD2, 6 bases. The V end lost 7 bases, the J end lost 8 bases, and 12 bases lay between the germline ends. The germline gives CDR1 MNHEY, CDR2 SMNVEV (reference sequence). This CDR3 is built from 12 residues. The CDR3 nucleotides are TGTGCCAGCACGGGAGAATCTGATGAGCAGTTCTTC. Translation: CASTGESDEQFF.

This clone was seen just once. The V and J genes are TRBV4-2 and TRBJ1-1; 7 bases fit TRBD1. The trim removed 2 bases at V and 6 bases at J, leaving 9 bases unmatched. This CDR3 is 15 amino acids long. Germline-derived CDR1 and CDR2 are LGHNA and YNFKEQ. The CDR3 sequence: CASSQPGTVVPEAFF. The CDR3 nucleotides are TGTGCCAGCAGCCAACCGGGGACAGTGGTACCTGAAGCTTTCTTT.

The chain combines TRBV18 with TRBJ2-3; D possibly corresponds to TRBD2 (5 bases). The CDR3 totals 16 residues. CDR1 is KGHSH, CDR2 LQKENI, per germline. Trimming removed 2 bases from V and 1 base from J, with 13 bases in between. Here the CDR3 DNA reads TGTGCCAGCTCACCAAAGGCGGGTGGTGGCACAGATACGCAGTATTTT. This sequence encodes CASSPKAGGGTDTQYF.

The chain recombines TRBV7-8 with TRBJ1-5; 7 nucleotides agree with TRBD1. The trim removed 4 bases at V and 4 bases at J, leaving 4 bases unmatched. From germline, CDR1 is SGHVS and CDR2 FQNEAQ. This CDR3 region has 14 residues. The CDR3 region is CASSSLTGNQPQHF. The CDR3 DNA follows: TGTGCCAGCAGCTCTCTGACAGGGAATCAGCCCCAGCATTTT.

The chain recombines TRBV20-1 with TRBJ1-2, with D possibly matching TRBD1 (5 bases). CDR3 length equals 16 residues. The germline V gene encodes CDR1 DFQATT and CDR2 SNEGSKA (reference sequence). The germline V and J ends were trimmed by 3 bases and 3 bases, with 20 bases remaining between them. The CDR3 sequence: CSASPNSATDDYGYTF. Here the CDR3 DNA reads TGCAGTGCTAGTCCCAACTCGGCGACAGACGACTATGGCTACACCTTC.

V gene TRBV7-9 combines with J gene TRBJ1-1; the D gene is possibly TRBD1 (6 bases). With 5 bases removed from V and 7 bases from J, the gap between germline ends came to 14 bases. The CDR3 is made up of 13 amino acids. Germline V CDR1 and CDR2: SEHNR, FQNEAQ (reference sequence). As DNA, the CDR3 is TGTGCCAGCAGCCCCTCCGGACAGATTGAAGCTTTCTTT. It encodes CASSPSGQIEAFF.

This clone has a single count. The rearrangement links TRBV5-5 to TRBJ1-6; 8 positions agree with TRBD1. The CDR3 has 16 amino acids. The germline V gene has CDR1 SGHKS and CDR2 YYEKEE (reference sequence). V shed 0 bases, J shed 8 bases, and the junction held 7 bases outside the gene matches. The CDR3 region has the DNA TGTGCCAGCAGCTTGGGTCGCGGACAGGGCTATTCACCCCTCCACTTT. Translated: CASSLGRGQGYSPLHF.

The gene calls are TRBV7-2 and TRBJ1-1; D is perhaps TRBD1 (6 bases). The length of the CDR3 is 15 residues. Trimming left V 3 bases short and J 1 base short, with 12 bases between. The V gene's germline CDR1 is SGHTA and CDR2 FQGNSA. The CDR3 spells CASSFTGTSNTEAFF. As DNA, the CDR3 is TGTGCCAGCAGCTTTACAGGGACCTCGAACACTGAAGCTTTCTTT.

This clone was observed once. The chain uses TRBV2 and TRBJ2-7; possibly TRBD1 for D (5 bases). V was trimmed by 6 bases and J by 0 bases, leaving 9 bases between them. The CDR3 totals 13 residues. Germline V lookup: CDR1 SNHLY, CDR2 FYNNEI. The CDR3 DNA reads as TGTGCCAGCAGGCGACAGACCTCCTACGAGCAGTACTTC. It is translated as CASRRQTSYEQYF.

The chain recombines TRBV18 with TRBJ1-2; D is ambiguous. The CDR3 is 14 amino acids. The V gene lost 3 bases and the J gene lost 5 bases, with 13 bases spanning the gap. Per the germline V gene, CDR1 is KGHSH and CDR2 is LQKENI. This CDR3 reads CASSPSPGPYGYTF. As DNA, the CDR3 is TGTGCCAGCTCACCGAGTCCAGGCCCTTATGGCTACACCTTC.

In DNA, the CDR3 is TGTGCCAGCAGTTCAAGTGGGGACGAGCAGTACTTC. Amino acid sequence: CASSSSGDEQYF. This chain connects TRBV28 to TRBJ2-7, with no clear D. The CDR3 spans 12 residues. Germline values: CDR1 MDHEN, CDR2 SYDVKM. V was cut by 4 bases and J by 5 bases, with 9 bases left in between.